This entry features one T cell receptor (beta chain) sequence. What it binds is not known. TCRdb re-called the reads with MiXCR, one entry per CDR3 protein. The sample lists 200,000 or so distinct CDR3 sequences, approximately 20% occurring once. There are 14 residues in the CDR3. V was cut by 5 bases and J by 5 bases, with 16 bases left in between. Germline V gene lookup returns CDR1 MNHEY and CDR2 SVGEGT. This sample was included in a study of T cell repertoires in cytomegalovirus infection. Study in general: Evidence of both CMV infection and a matching HLA type came from public TCR beta signatures.

General observations from the study: Carriage of CMV together with the relevant HLA was identifiable through cumulative public TCR beta family frequency. CMV-specific TCR beta clonotypes restricted by HLA-C dominated the ex vivo response.

This sequence was found in a human donor in good health (CMV status not recorded). Some clones in this sample may be carry-over from other donors' samples. What was sequenced was PBMCs. The chain has TRBV6-2 or TRBV6-3 and TRBJ2-7, with D unresolved. CDR3 sequence reads: CASSEVNRADEQYF. CDR3 DNA: TGTGCCAGCAGTGAAGTTAATCGAGCTGACGAGCAGTACTTC.